This T cell receptor beta chain derives from a study of blood T cell repertoires in COVID-19 (dated by TCRdb to the early 2020s). Study-wide context: The collaborator samples originated in the United States, Italy and Spain and spanned the acute and convalescent phases of COVID-19. The material from the prospective study consisted of cDNA or gDNA derived from T cells, B-cell-depleted T cells, or PBMCs. The dataset comprised deeply sampled blood TCRbeta repertoires from subjects exposed to, actively infected with, or recovered from COVID-19. A freely available public database, intended as a resource for researchers studying the immune response to SARS-CoV-2, is where the repertoires were released. Samples came from the ongoing ImmuneRACE study (first 160 participants) plus 1,254 subjects from 6 global collaborators. A de-identified subject ID, COVID-19 status, age in years and sex were almost always included in the sample metadata. HLA class I and class II types, where available, came from metadata supplied by the sample provider rather than from assay-based typing.

Whole blood was collected in K2EDTA tubes by collaborating institutions according to the institutions' own protocols. Collaborator samples were shipped for TCRbeta analysis as frozen whole blood, isolated PBMCs, or DNA extracted from either sample type. TCRbeta CDR3 regions were amplified from genomic DNA using the immunoSEQ Assay, a bias-controlled multiplex PCR. On the authors' methods: The number of nucleated cells in each sample was estimated by amplification of reference gene primers within the assay. To quantify the absolute abundance of each unique TCRbeta CDR3 rearrangement, sequence reads were collapsed and filtered. For each sample, productive Simpson clonality was calculated as the square root of Simpson's diversity index across productive rearrangements. The table was pulled from immuneACCESS by TCRdb, which kept in-frame rearrangements only. Such tables lose some clones; where checked, under half of the loss comes from unresolved V genes, and the rest has no known cause. V and J calls and clone size are copied from that table; D and trimming were computed from the DNA. The sample yields about 69,000 clones; approximately 90% were counted once. Around 5% of the sample is in the top ten clones.

Including cysteine and phenylalanine, the CDR3 has 14 amino acids. Only the CDR3 portion is preserved as DNA: 42 bases, with reading frame beginning at the first base. CDR1 and CDR2, per the germline V gene, are SQVTM and ANQGSEA. Results the study describes overall, beyond this receptor: Clinical and demographic metadata were provided uncurated, with the amount varying by source and participant.

Notes on this clone: No antigen is known for it. No base-level quality is on record; no much larger clone is a single base apart.

The receptor was isolated from a woman aged 55-75 years with active COVID-19. Sequenced sample: peripheral blood. The receptor chain draws on TRBV29-1 and TRBJ1-3; a confident D gene designation cannot be given. The DNA end is a closer match to TRBJ2-2, so the J assignment may be wrong. The nucleotide sequence is TGCAGCGTCCCCCGCAGTCAGAACACCGGGGAGCTGTTTTTT. Its protein is CSVPRSQNTGELFF.